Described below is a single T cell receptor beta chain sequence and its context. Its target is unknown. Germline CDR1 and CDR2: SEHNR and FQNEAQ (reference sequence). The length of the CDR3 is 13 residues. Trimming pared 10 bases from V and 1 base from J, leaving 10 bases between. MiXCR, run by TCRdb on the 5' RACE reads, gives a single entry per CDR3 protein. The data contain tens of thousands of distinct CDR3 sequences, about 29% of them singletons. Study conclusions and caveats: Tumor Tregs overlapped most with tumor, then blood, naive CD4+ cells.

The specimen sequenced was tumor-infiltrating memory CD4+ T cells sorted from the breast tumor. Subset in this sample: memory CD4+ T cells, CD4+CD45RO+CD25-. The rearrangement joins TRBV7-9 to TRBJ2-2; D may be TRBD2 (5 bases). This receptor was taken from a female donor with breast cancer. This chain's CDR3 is CAISGKNTGELFF. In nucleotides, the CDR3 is TGTGCCATCTCCGGGAAGAACACCGGGGAGCTGTTTTTT.